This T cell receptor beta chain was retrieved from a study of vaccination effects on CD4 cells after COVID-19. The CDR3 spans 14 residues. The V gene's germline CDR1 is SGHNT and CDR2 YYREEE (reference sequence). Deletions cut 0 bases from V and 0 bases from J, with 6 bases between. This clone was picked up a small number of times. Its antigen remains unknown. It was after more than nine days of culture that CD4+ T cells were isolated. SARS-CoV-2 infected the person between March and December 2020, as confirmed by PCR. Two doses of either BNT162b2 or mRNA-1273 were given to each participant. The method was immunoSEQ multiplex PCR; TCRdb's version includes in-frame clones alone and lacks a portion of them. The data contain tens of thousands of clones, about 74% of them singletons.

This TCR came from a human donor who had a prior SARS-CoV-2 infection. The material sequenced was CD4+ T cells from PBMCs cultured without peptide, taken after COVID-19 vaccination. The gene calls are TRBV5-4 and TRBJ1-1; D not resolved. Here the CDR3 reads CASSLGGMNTEAFF. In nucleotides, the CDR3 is TGTGCCAGCAGCTTGGGGGGTATGAACACTGAAGCTTTCTTT.